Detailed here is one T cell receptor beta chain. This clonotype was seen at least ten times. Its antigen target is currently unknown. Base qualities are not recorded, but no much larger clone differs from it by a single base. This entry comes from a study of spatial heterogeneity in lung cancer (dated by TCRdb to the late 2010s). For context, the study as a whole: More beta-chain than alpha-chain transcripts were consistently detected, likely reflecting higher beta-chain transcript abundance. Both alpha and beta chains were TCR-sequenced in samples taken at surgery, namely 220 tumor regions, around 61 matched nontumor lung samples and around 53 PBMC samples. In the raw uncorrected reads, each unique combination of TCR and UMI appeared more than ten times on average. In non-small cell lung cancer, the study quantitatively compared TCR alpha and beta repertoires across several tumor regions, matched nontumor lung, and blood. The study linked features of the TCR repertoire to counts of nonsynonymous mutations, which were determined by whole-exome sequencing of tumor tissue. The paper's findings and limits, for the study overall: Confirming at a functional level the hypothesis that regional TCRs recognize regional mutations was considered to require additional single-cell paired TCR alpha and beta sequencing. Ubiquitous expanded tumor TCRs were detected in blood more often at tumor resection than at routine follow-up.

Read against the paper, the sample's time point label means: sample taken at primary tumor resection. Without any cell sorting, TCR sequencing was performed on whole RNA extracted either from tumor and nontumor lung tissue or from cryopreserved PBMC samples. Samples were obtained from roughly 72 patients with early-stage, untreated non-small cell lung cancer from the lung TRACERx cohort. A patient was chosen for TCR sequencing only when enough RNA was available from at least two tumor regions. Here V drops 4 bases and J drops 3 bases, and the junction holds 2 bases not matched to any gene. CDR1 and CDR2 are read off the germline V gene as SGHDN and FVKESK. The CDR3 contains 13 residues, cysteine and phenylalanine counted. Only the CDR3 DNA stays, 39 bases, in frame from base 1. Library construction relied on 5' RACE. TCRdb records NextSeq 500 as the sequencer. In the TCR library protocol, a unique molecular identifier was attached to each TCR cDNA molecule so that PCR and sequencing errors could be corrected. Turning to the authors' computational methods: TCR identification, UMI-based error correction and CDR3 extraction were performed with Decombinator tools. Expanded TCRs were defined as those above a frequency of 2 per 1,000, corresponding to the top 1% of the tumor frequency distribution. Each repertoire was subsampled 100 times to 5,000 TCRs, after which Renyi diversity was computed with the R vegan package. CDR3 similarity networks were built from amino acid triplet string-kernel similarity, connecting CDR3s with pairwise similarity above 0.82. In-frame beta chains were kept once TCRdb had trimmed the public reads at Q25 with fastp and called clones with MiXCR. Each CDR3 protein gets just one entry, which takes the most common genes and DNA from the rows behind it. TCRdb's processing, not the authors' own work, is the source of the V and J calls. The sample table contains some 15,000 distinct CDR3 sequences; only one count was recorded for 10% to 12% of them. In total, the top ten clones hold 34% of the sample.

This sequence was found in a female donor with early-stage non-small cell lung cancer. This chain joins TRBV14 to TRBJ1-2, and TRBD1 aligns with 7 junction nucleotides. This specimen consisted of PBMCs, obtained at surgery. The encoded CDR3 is CASSPDRDYGYTF. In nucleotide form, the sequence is TGTGCCAGCAGCCCCGACAGGGACTATGGCTACACCTTC.